The clone carrying this TCR beta chain was recorded only once. Its antigen is as yet unknown. The record originates from a study of memory CD4+ T cells and cytomegalovirus serostatus. The sort gate was single viable CD3+CD4+CD8-CD45RO+ cells for memory CD4+ T cells. Measured with immunoSEQ multiplex PCR; TCRdb has only the in-frame clones, and not every one. The table records 40,000 to 50,000 clones, less than 85% of them present only once. Trimming took 4 bases from V and 5 from J; bases not matched to a gene: 13. This CDR3 has 16 amino acids. CDR1 is SGHTA and CDR2 is FQGNSA in the germline V gene. Study observations and caveats: CMV serostatus prediction reached median AUC around 0.94, or 0.89 with US-trained model.

Sample: memory CD4+ T cells from blood. The origin of this receptor is an adult in good health and CMV-seronegative. The chain carries TRBV7-2 and TRBJ2-5; TRBD2 agrees at 7 bases. CDR3 bases: TGTGCCAGCAGCTCGGGGGGAGGGGTTAACAGGGAGACCCAGTACTTC. Amino acids: CASSSGGGVNRETQYF.